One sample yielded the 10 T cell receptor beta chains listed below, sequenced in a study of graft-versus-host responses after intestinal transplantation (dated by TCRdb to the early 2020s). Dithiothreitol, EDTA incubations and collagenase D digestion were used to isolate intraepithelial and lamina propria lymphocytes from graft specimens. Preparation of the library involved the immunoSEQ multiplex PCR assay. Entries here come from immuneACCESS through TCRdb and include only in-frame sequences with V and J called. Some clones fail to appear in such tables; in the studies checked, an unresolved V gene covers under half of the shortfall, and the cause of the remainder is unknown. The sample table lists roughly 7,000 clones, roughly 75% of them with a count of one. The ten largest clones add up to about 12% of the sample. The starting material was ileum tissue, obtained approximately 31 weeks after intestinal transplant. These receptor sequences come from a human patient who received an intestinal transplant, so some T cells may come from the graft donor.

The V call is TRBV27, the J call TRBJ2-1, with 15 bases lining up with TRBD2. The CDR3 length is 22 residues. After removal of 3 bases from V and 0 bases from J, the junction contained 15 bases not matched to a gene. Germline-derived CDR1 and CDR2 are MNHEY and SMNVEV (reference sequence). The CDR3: CASSFKGTPGLAGGSSYNEQFF. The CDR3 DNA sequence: TGTGCCAGCAGTTTTAAGGGCACACCGGGACTAGCGGGAGGTAGCTCCTACAATGAGCAGTTCTTC.

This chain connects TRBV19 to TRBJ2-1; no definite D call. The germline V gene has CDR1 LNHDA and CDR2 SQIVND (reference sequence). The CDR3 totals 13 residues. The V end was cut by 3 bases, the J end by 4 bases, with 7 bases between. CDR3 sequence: CASSIAVYNEQFF. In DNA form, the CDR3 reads TGTGCCAGTAGTATCGCGGTATACAATGAGCAGTTCTTC.

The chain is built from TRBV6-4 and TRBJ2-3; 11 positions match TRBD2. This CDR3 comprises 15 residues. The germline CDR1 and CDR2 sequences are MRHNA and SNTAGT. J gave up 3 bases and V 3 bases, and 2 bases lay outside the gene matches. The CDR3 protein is CASSDTSGGTDTQYF. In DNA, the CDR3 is TGTGCCAGCAGTGATACTAGCGGGGGAACAGATACGCAGTATTTT.

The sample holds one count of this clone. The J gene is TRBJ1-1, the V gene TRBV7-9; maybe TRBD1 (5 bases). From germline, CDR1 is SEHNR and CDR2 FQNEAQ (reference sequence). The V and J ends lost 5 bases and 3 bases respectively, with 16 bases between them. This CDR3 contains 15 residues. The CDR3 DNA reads TGTGCCAGCAGCCCGATGGGGGGAGGGTACACTGAAGCTTTCTTT. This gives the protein CASSPMGGGYTEAFF. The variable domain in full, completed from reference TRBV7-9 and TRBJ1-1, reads DTGVSQNPRHKITKRGQNVTFRCDPISEHNRLYWYRQTLGQGPEFLTYFQNEAQLEKSRLLSDRFSAERPKGSFSTLEIQRTEQGDSAMYLCASSPMGGGYTEAFFGQGTRLTVV.

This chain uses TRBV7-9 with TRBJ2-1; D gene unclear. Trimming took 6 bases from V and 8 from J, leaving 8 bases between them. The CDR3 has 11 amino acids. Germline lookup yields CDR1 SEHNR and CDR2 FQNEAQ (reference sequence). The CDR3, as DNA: TGTGCCAGCAGTAGTTTCGATGAGCAGTTCTTC. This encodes CASSSFDEQFF. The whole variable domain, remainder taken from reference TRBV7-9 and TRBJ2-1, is DTGVSQNPRHKITKRGQNVTFRCDPISEHNRLYWYRQTLGQGPEFLTYFQNEAQLEKSRLLSDRFSAERPKGSFSTLEIQRTEQGDSAMYLCASSSFDEQFFGPGTRLTVL.

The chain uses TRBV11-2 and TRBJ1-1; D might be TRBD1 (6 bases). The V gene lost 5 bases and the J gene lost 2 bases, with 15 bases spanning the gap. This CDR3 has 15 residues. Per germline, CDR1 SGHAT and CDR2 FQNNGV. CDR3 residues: CASSPSGGANTEAFF. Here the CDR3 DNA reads TGTGCCAGCAGCCCTAGCGGGGGGGCAAACACTGAAGCTTTCTTT.

CDR3 sequence: CASSFGQSNSPLHF. DNA for the CDR3: TGTGCCAGCAGTTTTGGACAGAGTAATTCACCCCTCCACTTT. V usage is TRBV28 and J usage is TRBJ1-6; D perhaps matches TRBD1 (6 bases). The CDR3 contains 14 residues. Germline CDR1 MDHEN, CDR2 SYDVKM. V lost 3 bases, J lost 6 bases, and 9 bases lay in between.

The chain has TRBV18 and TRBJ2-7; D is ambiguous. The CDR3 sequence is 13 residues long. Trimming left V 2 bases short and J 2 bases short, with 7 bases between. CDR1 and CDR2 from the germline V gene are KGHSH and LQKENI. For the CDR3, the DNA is TGTGCCAGCTCACCATACACAACCTACGAGCAGTACTTC. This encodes CASSPYTTYEQYF.

The CDR3 here is CASRGDIYGYTF. CDR3 nucleotide sequence: TGTGCCAGCAGGGGGGACATCTATGGCTACACCTTC. This rearrangement joins TRBV6-5 to TRBJ1-2; weak D call: TRBD1 (6 bases). V was clipped by 6 bases and J by 4 bases, with 9 bases between them. Germline V gene lookup returns CDR1 MNHEY and CDR2 SVGAGI. The CDR3 sequence is 12 residues long.

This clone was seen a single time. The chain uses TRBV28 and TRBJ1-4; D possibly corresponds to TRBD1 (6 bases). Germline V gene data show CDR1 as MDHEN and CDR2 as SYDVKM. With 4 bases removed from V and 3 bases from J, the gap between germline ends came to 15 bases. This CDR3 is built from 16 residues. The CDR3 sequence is CASSYLTGSANEKLFF. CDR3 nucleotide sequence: TGTGCCAGCAGTTATCTCACAGGGTCAGCTAATGAAAAACTGTTTTTT. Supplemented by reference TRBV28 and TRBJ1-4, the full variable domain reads DVKVTQSSRYLVKRTGEKVFLECVQDMDHENMFWYRQDPGLGLRLIYFSYDVKMKEKGDIPEGYSVSREKKERFSLILESASTNQTSMYLCASSYLTGSANEKLFFGSGTQLSVL.